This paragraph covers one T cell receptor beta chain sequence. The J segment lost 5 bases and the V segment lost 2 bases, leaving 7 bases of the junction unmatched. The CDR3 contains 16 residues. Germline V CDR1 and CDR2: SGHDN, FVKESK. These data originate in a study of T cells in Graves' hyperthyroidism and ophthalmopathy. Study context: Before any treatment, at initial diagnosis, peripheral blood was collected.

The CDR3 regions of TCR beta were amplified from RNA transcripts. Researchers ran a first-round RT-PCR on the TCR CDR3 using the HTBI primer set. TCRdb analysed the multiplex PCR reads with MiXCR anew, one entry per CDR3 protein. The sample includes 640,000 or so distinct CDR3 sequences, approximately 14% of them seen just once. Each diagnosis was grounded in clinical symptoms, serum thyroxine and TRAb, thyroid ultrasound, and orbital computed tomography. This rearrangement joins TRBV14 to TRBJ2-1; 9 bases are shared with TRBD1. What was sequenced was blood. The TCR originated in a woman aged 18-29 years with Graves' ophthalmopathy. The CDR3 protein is CASSQNWGQGHNEQFF. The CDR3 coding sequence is TGTGCCAGCAGCCAAAATTGGGGACAGGGCCACAATGAGCAGTTCTTC.